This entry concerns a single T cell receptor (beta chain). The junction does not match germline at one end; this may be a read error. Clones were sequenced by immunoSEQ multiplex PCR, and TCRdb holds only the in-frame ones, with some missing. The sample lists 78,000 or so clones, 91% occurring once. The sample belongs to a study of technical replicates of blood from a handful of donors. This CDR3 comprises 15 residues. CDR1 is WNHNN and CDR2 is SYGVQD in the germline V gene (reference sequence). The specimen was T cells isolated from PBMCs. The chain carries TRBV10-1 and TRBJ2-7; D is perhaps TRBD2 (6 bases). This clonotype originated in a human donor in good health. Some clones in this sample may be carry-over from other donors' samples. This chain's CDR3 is CASSESGGVSYGQYF. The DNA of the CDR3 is TGCGCCAGCAGTGAGAGTGGAGGGGTGAGCTACGGGCAGTACTTC.